Listed below are T cell receptor beta chains from one sample, sequenced in a study of T cell responses to AZD1222 COVID-19 vaccine. Generated by immunoSEQ multiplex PCR, the TCRdb table keeps only in-frame clones and is missing some. Found here are around 160,000 clones, around nine tenths of them singletons; the top ten hold roughly 5%. The sample here was peripheral blood, taken on day 0 of AZD1222 vaccination. These receptors came from an adult in good health. The CDR3 runs from the conserved cysteine through the conserved F or W. The order of the fields is V gene, J gene, CDR3 protein.

V gene: TRBV2
J gene: TRBJ2-1
CDR3 protein: CASISLQRSSYNEQFF

V gene: TRBV27
J gene: TRBJ1-5
CDR3 protein: CASSPSWGNQPQHF

V gene: TRBV6-5
J gene: TRBJ2-7
CDR3 protein: CASSRTGTESYEQYF

V gene: TRBV5-4
J gene: TRBJ1-1
CDR3 protein: CASSLANTEAFF

V gene: TRBV9
J gene: TRBJ2-7
CDR3 protein: CASSDGTGGSYEQYF

V gene: TRBV7-9
J gene: TRBJ1-2
CDR3 protein: CASSLVPLGDGYTF

V gene: TRBV7-9
J gene: TRBJ2-1
CDR3 protein: CASSLAGQPRPNEQFF

V gene: TRBV28
J gene: TRBJ1-5
CDR3 protein: CASSLGQSNQPQHF

V gene: TRBV2
J gene: TRBJ2-7
CDR3 protein: CASHLGGLIYEQYF

V gene: TRBV19
J gene: TRBJ1-4
CDR3 protein: CASSRWPERAATNEKLFF

V gene: TRBV19
J gene: TRBJ1-5
CDR3 protein: CASSQGAGQPQHF

V gene: TRBV7-9
J gene: TRBJ1-3
CDR3 protein: CATSRRVDPGNTIYF

V gene: TRBV11-2
J gene: TRBJ2-3
CDR3 protein: CASSLDSRTDTQYF

V gene: TRBV7-6
J gene: TRBJ2-1
CDR3 protein: CASSLWGDEQFF

V gene: TRBV18
J gene: TRBJ1-5
CDR3 protein: CASSPGSGTGGDQPQHF

V gene: TRBV7-6
J gene: TRBJ1-2
CDR3 protein: CASSPDLTANYGYTF

V gene: TRBV6-2/TRBV6-3
J gene: TRBJ2-1
CDR3 protein: CASSSGTSAAGEQFF

V gene: TRBV5-5
J gene: TRBJ1-5
CDR3 protein: CASSWSFGDQPQHF

V gene: TRBV6-5
J gene: TRBJ2-7
CDR3 protein: CASSPGLQAYEQYF

V gene: TRBV18
J gene: TRBJ2-1
CDR3 protein: CASSLGSPGTYNEQFF

V gene: TRBV7-3
J gene: TRBJ2-1
CDR3 protein: CASSHAGQGYDEQFF

V gene: TRBV3-1/TRBV3-2
J gene: TRBJ2-1
CDR3 protein: CASSQVDEQFF

V gene: TRBV4-3
J gene: TRBJ2-3
CDR3 protein: CASSPLAGVTDTQYF

V gene: TRBV7-2
J gene: TRBJ2-5
CDR3 protein: CASSLVYGREETQYF

V gene: TRBV4-1
J gene: TRBJ1-1
CDR3 protein: CASSAIPRGRNTEAFF

V gene: TRBV9
J gene: TRBJ2-2
CDR3 protein: CASSVSPGQNTGELFF

V gene: TRBV5-1
J gene: TRBJ2-2
CDR3 protein: CASSLVTVANTGELFF

V gene: TRBV27
J gene: TRBJ2-1
CDR3 protein: CASTDGYNEQFF